This TCR beta chain appears in the sequencing data of a study of Ad26.COV2.S vaccination and SARS-CoV-2 variants. Study results and caveats: Participants in the vaccine arm had higher spike-specific TCR breadth; placebo recipients had lower.

Concerning this clone: Its antigen is undetermined.

The repertoire was sequenced with immunoSEQ multiplex PCR; TCRdb's copy has only in-frame clones and lacks some. The repertoire holds roughly 300,000 clones, with about 87% as singletons. Treatment described: about 20 received Ad26.COV2.S at low or high dose, single or two shots; five or six received placebo; per-sample allocation not given. The investigators took samples on day 63 after the first vaccine or placebo injection. This adult donor, from Boston, was 18-55 years old. CDR3 length: 14 residues. Germline CDR1 is SGHRS and CDR2 is YFSETQ. V was shortened by 2 bases and J by 3 bases, with 11 bases between the two germline ends.

The rearrangement links TRBV5-1 to TRBJ1-1; no reliable D call. This TCR came from a person aged 18-65 years who received the Ad26.COV2.S COVID-19 vaccine or a placebo. The sample consisted of peripheral blood, taken in a trial of Ad26.COV2.S vaccine versus placebo. CDR3 coding DNA: TGCGCCAGCAGCTTCTCGGGGAGGGACACTGAAGCTTTCTTT. Its protein product is CASSFSGRDTEAFF.